These 18 T cell receptor beta chains were sequenced from one sample in a study of T-cell reconstitution after alpha-beta-depleted transplantation in children (dated by TCRdb to the mid-2010s). Explained via the paper, the treatment or condition label denotes: allogeneic hematopoietic cell transplantation with graft depleted of TCRalphabeta T cells and CD19 B cells. Library construction relied on PCR. TCRdb shows the sequencer as Illumina HiSeq 2500. To normalize quantification of the TCRbeta repertoire, the TCR libraries were built with molecular barcoding that relied on unique molecular identifiers. TCRdb reran the public reads through fastp at Q25 and MiXCR, keeping productive beta chains. Rows with a matching CDR3 protein are joined into one entry that keeps the most common DNA and genes. The sample table shows fewer than 550,000 distinct CDR3 sequences, and about 10% are seen once. The leading ten clones occupy 11% to 15% of the sample.

This sample comprised PBMCs, mostly from graft donor cells, obtained 180 days after TCRalphabeta/CD19-depleted stem cell transplant. The receptors were gathered from a female patient aged 2-10 years who had a stem cell transplant for aplastic anemia, so the T cells may come from the graft donor.

This chain connects TRBV7-2 to TRBJ2-4, with 9 nucleotides matching TRBD2. The junction had 2 bases not matched to a gene; V was cut back by 5 bases and J by 3 bases. Per the germline V gene, CDR1 is SGHTA and CDR2 is FQGNSA. This CDR3 is built from 14 residues. CDR3 in DNA: TGTGCCAGCAGCGGTAGCGGGGGCAAAAACATTCAGTACTTC. Translated, it gives CASSGSGGKNIQYF. The full variable domain, rest sourced from reference TRBV7-2 and TRBJ2-4, is GAGVSQSPSNKVTEKGKDVELRCDPISGHTALYWYRQSLGQGLEFLIYFQGNSAPDKSGLPSDRFSAERTGGSVSTLTIQRTQQEDSAVYLCASSGSGGKNIQYFGAGTRLSVL.

This clonotype was found a few times. The chain couples TRBV7-7 to TRBJ2-5, with 10 bases identical to TRBD2. CDR3 length equals 18 residues. Germline CDR1 SSHAT, CDR2 FNYEAQ (reference sequence). V was pared by 4 bases and J by 2 bases, with 13 bases of the junction left unmatched. DNA for the CDR3: TGTGCCAGCAGCTCGAGCGGGAGGGCCGGGTTGCGGCAAGAGACCCAGTACTTC. Its translation: CASSSSGRAGLRQETQYF.

V usage is TRBV6-2 or TRBV6-3 and J usage is TRBJ1-1; 10 bases map to TRBD1. CDR3 length: 17 residues. The germline CDR1 and CDR2 sequences are MNHEY and SVGEGT. Losses at the gene ends were 2 bases for V and 1 base for J; bases not matched to a gene: 7. The CDR3 DNA reads TGTGCCAGCAGTTACCCGAGACAGGGGGCCCGGAACACTGAAGCTTTCTTT. Its translation is CASSYPRQGARNTEAFF.

This clonotype occurred a few times. The chain carries TRBV11-3 and TRBJ2-1; a weak D match, TRBD2 (6 bases). Germline V gene lookup returns CDR1 SGHNT and CDR2 YENEEA. The CDR3 contains 14 residues. V lost 5 bases, J lost 6 bases, and 14 bases lay in between. The CDR3 spells CASSPQLATNEQFF. CDR3 coding DNA: TGTGCCAGCAGCCCCCAACTAGCCACCAATGAGCAGTTCTTC.

This chain links TRBV28 with TRBJ2-3; D may be TRBD2 (6 bases). Trimming took 5 bases from V and 2 from J, leaving 17 bases between them. Germline assignment: CDR1 MDHEN and CDR2 SYDVKM. There are 16 residues in the CDR3. The CDR3 here is CASSKPEGLPTDTQYF. CDR3 in DNA: TGTGCCAGCAGTAAACCCGAGGGACTTCCCACAGATACGCAGTATTTT.

This clonotype was seen only a few times. This chain connects TRBV6-2 or TRBV6-3 to TRBJ1-5; D is undetermined. Deletions cut 4 bases from V and 5 bases from J, with 15 bases between. From germline, CDR1 is MNHEY and CDR2 SVGEGT. The CDR3 spans 15 residues. CDR3 loop: CASSSVPSLHQPQHF. The DNA for the CDR3 is TGTGCCAGCAGTTCCGTTCCCAGCCTACATCAGCCCCAGCATTTT.

In its sample, this clonotype was seen many times. V gene TRBV5-5 combines with J gene TRBJ1-5; D possibly corresponds to TRBD1 (5 bases). With 3 bases removed from V and 4 bases from J, the gap between germline ends came to 11 bases. The length of the CDR3 is 14 residues. Germline V lookup: CDR1 SGHKS, CDR2 YYEKEE (reference sequence). CDR3 bases: TGTGCCAGCAGCTACGGGACGGTTAATCAGCCCCAGCATTTT. It specifies CASSYGTVNQPQHF.

V gene TRBV29-1 combines with J gene TRBJ2-6, with D unclear. The CDR3 loop spans 13 amino acids. Trimming stripped 3 bases from V and 2 bases from J, with 5 bases between. Germline V lookup: CDR1 SQVTM, CDR2 ANQGSEA. CDR3 protein: CSVEKAGANVLTF. CDR3 in DNA: TGCAGCGTTGAGAAAGCTGGGGCCAACGTCCTGACTTTC. Variable domain in full (rest from reference TRBV29-1 and TRBJ2-6): SAVISQKPSRDICQRGTSLTIQCQVDSQVTMMFWYRQQPGQSLTLIATANQGSEATYESGFVIDKFPISRPNLTFSTLTVSNMSPEDSSIYLCSVEKAGANVLTFGAGSRLTVL.

The gene calls are TRBV6-2 or TRBV6-3 and TRBJ2-7; 8 nucleotides line up with TRBD1. Per germline, CDR1 MNHEY and CDR2 SVGEGT. This CDR3 spans 14 amino acids. The junction had 4 bases not matched to a gene; V was cut back by 0 bases and J by 6 bases. The CDR3 DNA reads TGTGCCAGCAGTTACTCTAGGACAGGGTTCGAGCAGTACGTC. Translated: CASSYSRTGFEQYV.

There are a few counts of this clonotype. This chain joins TRBV4-3 and TRBJ2-5; TRBD1 matches 8 bases. The J segment lost 5 bases and the V segment lost 4 bases, leaving 6 bases of the junction unmatched. The CDR3 length is 14 residues. Looked up from germline, CDR1 is LGHNA and CDR2 is YSLEER. In DNA, the CDR3 is TGCGCCAGCAGCCGACAGGGGATCGGGGAGACCCAGTACTTC. As protein: CASSRQGIGETQYF.

The chain has TRBV12-3 or TRBV12-4 and TRBJ2-1, with 9 bases lining up with TRBD2. Trimming cost V 3 bases and J 4 bases; bases outside gene matches: 4. The CDR3 is 15 residues long. CDR3 sequence (DNA): TGTGCCAGCAGTTTTTCGACTAGCGGATACAATGAGCAGTTCTTC. Protein: CASSFSTSGYNEQFF.

The chain has TRBV20-1 and TRBJ2-1, with D perhaps matching TRBD2 (6 bases). The CDR3 runs to 16 residues. CDR1 and CDR2 from the germline V gene are DFQATT and SNEGSKA (reference sequence). With 8 bases removed from V and 0 bases from J, the gap between germline ends came to 20 bases. The CDR3 sequence: CSPREGGASSYNEQFF. The CDR3 bases are TGCAGTCCGCGGGAAGGCGGGGCAAGCTCCTACAATGAGCAGTTCTTC.

The V call is TRBV2, the J call TRBJ1-1; D is ambiguous. V gave up 7 bases and J gave up 6 bases, with 15 bases separating them. The germline V gene has CDR1 SNHLY and CDR2 FYNNEI. The CDR3 is 13 amino acids. The chain's CDR3 is CASTGVLWAEAFF. The CDR3 bases are TGTGCCAGCACCGGGGTTCTGTGGGCTGAAGCTTTCTTT.

The genes are TRBV6-2 or TRBV6-3 and TRBJ2-1; D is possibly TRBD2 (6 bases). The CDR3 sequence is 15 residues long. V lost 0 bases and J lost 6, with 12 bases in between. Germline loops: CDR1 MNHEY, CDR2 SVGEGT. This CDR3 is CASSYSTEGPNEQFF. Here the CDR3 DNA reads TGTGCCAGCAGTTACTCGACGGAGGGACCCAATGAGCAGTTCTTC.

This chain joins TRBV4-3 and TRBJ2-1; 12 nucleotides match TRBD2. The CDR3 loop spans 18 amino acids. Germline CDR1 reads LGHNA; CDR2 reads YSLEER. The V and J ends lost 1 base and 3 bases, in that order; junction bases with no gene match: 7. CDR3 coding DNA: TGCGCCAGCAGCCAAGGTGCGACTAGCGGGAGTTACTACAATGAGCAGTTCTTC. Protein sequence: CASSQGATSGSYYNEQFF.

This clonotype has more than one count but fewer than ten. For the CDR3, the DNA is TGTGCCAGCAGCTTACTATTCGGGACAAACCCTTACGAGCAGTACTTC. This gives the protein CASSLLFGTNPYEQYF. The V call is TRBV5-8, the J call TRBJ2-7; TRBD1 might be the D (6 bases). Germline V gives CDR1 SGHTS, CDR2 YDEGEE. V shed 2 bases and J shed 4 bases, with 19 bases lying between them. The CDR3 contains 16 residues. The full variable domain, in which reference TRBV5-8 and TRBJ2-7 provide the parts outside the CDR3, is EAGVTQSPTHLIKTRGQQATLRCSPISGHTSVYWYQQALGLGLQFLLWYDEGEERNRGNFPPRFSGRQFPNYSSELNVNALELEDSALYLCASSLLFGTNPYEQYFGPGTRLTVT.

This clonotype turned up a few times. The genes are TRBV7-8 and TRBJ1-4; no clear D. The CDR3 has 16 residues. V was clipped by 5 bases and J by 2 bases, with 15 bases between them. Germline V gene data show CDR1 as SGHVS and CDR2 as FQNEAQ. CDR3 protein: CASSIGRGRTNEKLFF. CDR3 sequence (DNA): TGTGCCAGCAGCATCGGTCGCGGAAGGACTAATGAAAAACTGTTTTTT.

This clonotype occurred a few times. CDR3 loop: CASSVGSGPGRYEQYF. Written as DNA, the CDR3 is TGTGCCAGCAGCGTAGGCTCGGGACCGGGAAGGTACGAGCAGTACTTC. The genes are TRBV9 and TRBJ2-7, with D perhaps matching TRBD1 or TRBD2 (5 bases each). V lost 0 bases and J lost 4, with 17 bases in between. The CDR3 has 16 amino acids. The germline V gene has CDR1 SGDLS and CDR2 YYNGEE.